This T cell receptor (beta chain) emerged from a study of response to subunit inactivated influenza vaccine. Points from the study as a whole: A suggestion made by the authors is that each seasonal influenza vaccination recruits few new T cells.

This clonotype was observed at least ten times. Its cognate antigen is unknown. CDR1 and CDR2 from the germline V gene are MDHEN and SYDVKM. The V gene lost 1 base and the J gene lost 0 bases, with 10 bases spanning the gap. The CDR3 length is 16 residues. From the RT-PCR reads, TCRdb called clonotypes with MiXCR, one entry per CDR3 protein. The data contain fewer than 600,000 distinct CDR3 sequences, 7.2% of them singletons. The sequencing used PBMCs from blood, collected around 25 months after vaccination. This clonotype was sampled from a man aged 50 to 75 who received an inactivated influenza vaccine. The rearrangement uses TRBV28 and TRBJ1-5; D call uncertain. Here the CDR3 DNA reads TGTGCCAGCAGTTTATATTCAAGCTATAGCAATCAGCCCCAGCATTTT. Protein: CASSLYSSYSNQPQHF.